These 29 T cell receptor beta chains came from one sample sequenced in a study of blood T cell repertoires in COVID-19. Method: immunoSEQ multiplex PCR; TCRdb's copy keeps in-frame clones and lacks some. Of 210,000 or so clones listed, around 80% are singletons. Specimen: peripheral blood. The receptor set was obtained from a woman of 80 years or more with active or convalescent COVID-19.

The chain employs TRBV19 and TRBJ1-2; D ambiguous. V was pared by 7 bases and J by 1 base, with 10 bases between. CDR1 and CDR2 from the germline V gene are LNHDA and SQIVND (reference sequence). CDR3 length: 13 residues. The CDR3 here is CASTERRNYGYTF. The CDR3 nucleotides are TGTGCCAGTACCGAGAGGCGTAACTATGGCTACACCTTC.

The gene calls are TRBV5-6 and TRBJ2-5, with 7 bases lining up with TRBD2. The germline V gene has CDR1 SGHDT and CDR2 YYEEEE. V was clipped by 0 bases and J by 7 bases; unmatched bases: 9. This CDR3 region has 15 residues. The CDR3 is CASSLVSSGRGTQYF. The DNA for the CDR3 is TGTGCCAGCAGCTTGGTTTCTAGCGGTAGGGGGACCCAGTACTTC.

V and J are TRBV28 and TRBJ1-1; TRBD1 might be the D (5 bases). This CDR3 contains 15 residues. Germline V gene data show CDR1 as MDHEN and CDR2 as SYDVKM. Trimming took off 1 base at V and 2 bases at J, with 11 bases between the two ends. In DNA form, the CDR3 reads TGTGCCAGCAGTTTATTTAGGGGTGGAAACACTGAAGCTTTCTTT. Its protein is CASSLFRGGNTEAFF.

The chain combines TRBV19 with TRBJ2-7, with D possibly TRBD2 on 6 matching bases. The CDR3 is 11 residues long. CDR1 is LNHDA and CDR2 is SQIVND in the germline V gene (reference sequence). V shed 7 bases and J shed 6 bases, with 10 bases lying between them. For the CDR3, the DNA is TGTGCCAGTAATGCCGGGGGCGAGCAGTACTTC. Protein sequence: CASNAGGEQYF.

The chain has TRBV12-3 or TRBV12-4 and TRBJ1-6, with TRBD1 as a possible D gene (6 bases). V was shortened by 4 bases and J by 14 bases, with 15 bases between the two germline ends. The CDR3 is 13 residues long. The DNA for the CDR3 is TGTGCCAGCAGTTCGGGGGGGGCGGGGTCCCTCCACTTT. It codes for CASSSGGAGSLHF.

The chain combines TRBV19 with TRBJ2-5; TRBD2 aligns across 12 bases. CDR1 and CDR2 from the germline V gene are LNHDA and SQIVND (reference sequence). J gave up 5 bases and V 6 bases, and 7 bases lay outside the gene matches. This CDR3 has 15 amino acids. The CDR3 DNA follows: TGTGCCAGTAGCACTAGCGGGGGGCGATTGGAGACCCAGTACTTC. Translation: CASSTSGGRLETQYF.

This chain connects TRBV2 to TRBJ1-1; D is uncertain. The CDR3 is 14 residues long. V was cut by 5 bases and J by 5 bases, with 15 bases left in between. From germline, CDR1 is SNHLY and CDR2 FYNNEI. The CDR3 loop reads CASSRIGERTEAFF. The CDR3 region has the DNA TGTGCCAGCAGTCGAATCGGGGAGCGGACTGAAGCTTTCTTT.

The chain employs TRBV27 and TRBJ1-4; the D gene is possibly TRBD1 (6 bases). Germline CDR1 is MNHEY and CDR2 is SMNVEV (reference sequence). Between the trimmed V and J ends, which lost 0 bases and 1 base, there was a span of 24 bases. The CDR3 is made up of 21 amino acids. CDR3 sequence: CASSLSSTARGGGGTNEKLFF. The CDR3 bases are TGTGCCAGCAGTTTATCATCCACGGCAAGGGGGGGCGGTGGAACTAATGAAAAACTGTTTTTT.

This rearrangement joins TRBV18 to TRBJ2-3; D gene unclear. The length of the CDR3 is 15 residues. Looked up from germline, CDR1 is KGHSH and CDR2 is LQKENI. The ends were cut back, 3 bases at V and 5 bases at J, with 15 bases in the middle. The CDR3 loop is CASSPADTTLDTQYF. The CDR3 nucleotides read TGTGCCAGCTCACCGGCCGACACAACCTTAGATACGCAGTATTTT.

The V gene is TRBV18, the J gene TRBJ1-1, with TRBD1 matching over 11 bases. The V gene end was trimmed by 4 bases and the J gene end by 5 bases; junction bases not matched to a gene: 3. The CDR3 sequence is 14 residues long. Per germline, CDR1 KGHSH and CDR2 LQKENI. CDR3 sequence (DNA): TGTGCCAGCTCACTCGGGACAGGGGGAACTGAAGCTTTCTTT. Its protein product is CASSLGTGGTEAFF.

The chain joins TRBV5-1 to TRBJ2-1; 11 bases fit TRBD1. CDR1 is SGHRS and CDR2 is YFSETQ in the germline V gene. The V and J ends lost 4 bases and 7 bases, in that order; junction bases with no gene match: 4. The CDR3 is made up of 14 amino acids. The CDR3 region has the DNA TGCGCCAGCAGCCCGGGACAGGGGGGGAATGAGCAGTTCTTC. It translates to CASSPGQGGNEQFF. The complete variable domain, with remaining parts taken from reference TRBV5-1 and TRBJ2-1, reads KAGVTQTPRYLIKTRGQQVTLSCSPISGHRSVSWYQQTPGQGLQFLFEYFSETQRNKGNFPGRFSGRQFSNSRSEMNVSTLELGDSALYLCASSPGQGGNEQFFGPGTRLTVL.

The chain combines TRBV19 with TRBJ1-4; possibly TRBD1 for D (5 bases). The V gene's germline CDR1 is LNHDA and CDR2 SQIVND (reference sequence). This CDR3 spans 14 amino acids. Between the trimmed V and J ends, which lost 4 bases and 0 bases, there was a span of 6 bases. The CDR3 DNA reads TGTGCCAGTAGTACGACAGCAACTAATGAAAAACTGTTTTTT. Its protein is CASSTTATNEKLFF.

This chain's CDR3 is CASSWRLAGGDTDTQYF. CDR3 in DNA: TGTGCCAGCAGCTGGAGACTAGCGGGGGGTGACACAGATACGCAGTATTTT. The chain recombines TRBV5-4 with TRBJ2-3, with 13 positions matching TRBD2. Germline V gene lookup returns CDR1 SGHNT and CDR2 YYREEE (reference sequence). The V segment lost 3 bases and the J segment 2 bases; nucleotides outside the gene matches: 6. CDR3 length: 17 amino acids.

The V call is TRBV28, the J call TRBJ2-7, with D maybe TRBD1 (6 bases). The germline gives CDR1 MDHEN, CDR2 SYDVKM. Trimming cost V 8 bases and J 7 bases, with 24 bases left between them. This CDR3 contains 15 residues. The CDR3 bases are TGTGCCAGCGGCGCGTACATAGGGACATCGGGGGAGCAGTACTTC. It encodes CASGAYIGTSGEQYF.

The sample holds one count of this clone. V gene TRBV27 combines with J gene TRBJ1-2; the D gene is possibly TRBD1 (6 bases). CDR3 length: 15 amino acids. Germline-derived CDR1 and CDR2 are MNHEY and SMNVEV (reference sequence). Trimming removed 5 bases at V and 5 bases at J, with 18 bases between. The CDR3 DNA is TGTGCCAGCAGTCCAAACAGGGAAGTACGGTATGGCTACACCTTC. Translation: CASSPNREVRYGYTF.

This chain uses TRBV3-1 (or the pseudogene TRBV3-2) with TRBJ2-5, with D unclear. With 3 bases removed from V and 1 base from J, the gap between germline ends came to 12 bases. The CDR3 is made up of 15 amino acids. CDR1 and CDR2 (germline): LGHDT, YNNKEL (reference sequence). CDR3: CASSQMGLLQETQYF. CDR3 nucleotides: TGTGCCAGCAGCCAGATGGGCCTCCTCCAAGAGACCCAGTACTTC.

J is TRBJ1-3 and V is TRBV20-1; 7 nucleotides match TRBD1. Germline V gene data show CDR1 as DFQATT and CDR2 as SNEGSKA (reference sequence). The CDR3 has 15 residues. Trimming at V came to 3 bases and at J to 4 bases, leaving 9 bases not matched to a gene. The CDR3 coding sequence is TGCAGTGCTAGTTCCGGCAGGGGGACAGGAAACACCATATATTTT. Translating it yields CSASSGRGTGNTIYF.

V usage is TRBV4-3 and J usage is TRBJ1-3; 8 positions agree with TRBD1. Trimming removed 1 base from V and 3 bases from J; junction bases left unmatched: 2. CDR1 and CDR2 from the germline V gene are LGHNA and YSLEER. There are 15 residues in the CDR3. The chain's CDR3 is CASSQGTGNGNTIYF. The CDR3 DNA reads as TGCGCCAGCAGCCAAGGGACAGGGAATGGAAACACCATATATTTT.

V gene TRBV28 combines with J gene TRBJ2-5; 13 nucleotides align to TRBD2. Germline V lookup: CDR1 MDHEN, CDR2 SYDVKM. V was clipped by 5 bases and J by 7 bases; unmatched bases: 7. This CDR3 has 15 residues. The CDR3 DNA reads as TGTGCCAGCAGTCCGGGACTAGCGGGGCTTGGGACCCAGTACTTC. Translating gives CASSPGLAGLGTQYF. The full variable domain, rest sourced from reference TRBV28 and TRBJ2-5, is DVKVTQSSRYLVKRTGEKVFLECVQDMDHENMFWYRQDPGLGLRLIYFSYDVKMKEKGDIPEGYSVSREKKERFSLILESASTNQTSMYLCASSPGLAGLGTQYFGPGTRLLVL.

The chain links TRBV27 to TRBJ2-7, with 9 nucleotides matching TRBD2. Germline loops: CDR1 MNHEY, CDR2 SMNVEV (reference sequence). This CDR3 region has 15 residues. The V gene end was trimmed by 2 bases and the J gene end by 1 base; junction bases not matched to a gene: 3. The DNA for the CDR3 is TGTGCCAGCAGTTTAACGGCGGGGGGGTCCTACGAGCAGTACTTC. Its translation is CASSLTAGGSYEQYF.

V gene TRBV2 combines with J gene TRBJ2-7; 9 bases are shared with TRBD1. The CDR3 covers 14 residues. J lost 4 bases, V lost 3 bases, and 4 bases had no gene match. CDR1 is SNHLY, CDR2 FYNNEI, per germline. This CDR3 reads CASSEPGQGYEQYF. The CDR3 coding sequence is TGTGCCAGCAGTGAGCCGGGACAGGGTTACGAGCAGTACTTC.

The chain carries TRBV10-3 and TRBJ2-3, with 12 bases matching TRBD2. Germline V gives CDR1 ENHRY, CDR2 SYGVKD. The CDR3 is 16 residues long. V was pared by 6 bases and J by 2 bases, with 6 bases of the junction left unmatched. DNA for the CDR3: TGTGCCATCAGCCGACTAGCGGGGGAACTCACAGATACGCAGTATTTT. It specifies CAISRLAGELTDTQYF.

The chain recombines TRBV5-5 with TRBJ2-7, with unresolved D. The V and J ends lost 2 bases and 1 base respectively, with 7 bases between them. The germline CDR1 and CDR2 sequences are SGHKS and YYEKEE (reference sequence). CDR3 length: 13 amino acids. The CDR3 DNA sequence: TGTGCCAGCAGCTTATCTCCGTCCTACGAGCAGTACTTC. Translation gives CASSLSPSYEQYF.

The chain recombines TRBV20-1 with TRBJ1-2; D not resolved. The CDR3 is 15 amino acids. Per the germline V gene, CDR1 is DFQATT and CDR2 is SNEGSKA (reference sequence). Trimming stripped 3 bases from V and 5 bases from J, with 19 bases between. The CDR3 is CSASSSGEVGYGYTF. The CDR3 DNA reads TGCAGTGCTAGTTCCAGTGGAGAAGTTGGGTATGGCTACACCTTC.

This clone showed up just once. This chain uses TRBV11-2 with TRBJ2-7; D unclear. Looked up from germline, CDR1 is SGHAT and CDR2 is FQNNGV. Trimming shortened V by 0 bases and J by 2 bases, and 11 bases separated the two germline ends. There are 15 residues in the CDR3. The chain's CDR3 is CASSLEVASPYEQYF. In DNA, the CDR3 is TGTGCCAGCAGCTTAGAAGTTGCGTCACCCTACGAGCAGTACTTC. Full variable domain (outside the CDR3, taken from reference TRBV11-2 and TRBJ2-7): EAGVAQSPRYKIIEKRQSVAFWCNPISGHATLYWYQQILGQGPKLLIQFQNNGVVDDSQLPKDRFSAERLKGVDSTLKIQPAKLEDSAVYLCASSLEVASPYEQYFGPGTRLTVT.

The genes are TRBV12-5 and TRBJ1-1; the match to TRBD1 covers 7 bases. This CDR3 spans 16 amino acids. Germline CDR1 is LGHNT and CDR2 is FRNRAP. V gave up 2 bases and J gave up 3 bases; unmatched junction bases: 9. The CDR3 region is CASGLTRTGLYTEAFF. The CDR3 DNA follows: TGTGCTAGTGGTTTGACACGGACAGGCCTCTACACTGAAGCTTTCTTT.

The rearrangement joins TRBV6-2 or TRBV6-3 to TRBJ1-5; D possibly corresponds to TRBD1 (5 bases). From germline, CDR1 is MNHEY and CDR2 SVGEGT. Trimming shortened V by 6 bases and J by 5 bases, and 14 bases separated the two germline ends. This CDR3 spans 14 amino acids. CDR3 sequence reads: CASSIRVFDQPQHF. CDR3 nucleotides: TGTGCCAGCAGCATCAGGGTTTTCGATCAGCCCCAGCATTTT.

V and J are TRBV5-1 and TRBJ2-7, with 8 bases identical to TRBD1. Germline V gives CDR1 SGHRS, CDR2 YFSETQ. V gave up 3 bases and J gave up 5 bases; unmatched junction bases: 10. This CDR3 has 15 amino acids. CDR3 coding DNA: TGCGCCAGCAGCTCCGGACAGGGAGTCAGTAACGAGCAGTACTTC. This encodes CASSSGQGVSNEQYF.

The genes are TRBV5-5 and TRBJ1-2, with D possibly TRBD1 on 5 matching bases. Germline CDR1 reads SGHKS; CDR2 reads YYEKEE (reference sequence). The CDR3 consists of 15 residues. The V end was cut by 2 bases, the J end by 2 bases, with 13 bases between. Written as DNA, the CDR3 is TGTGCCAGCAGCTTTGTAGGGGTCAGGAACTATGGCTACACCTTC. This codes for CASSFVGVRNYGYTF.